Sequencing of this T cell receptor beta chain was carried out in a study of T cell repertoires in cytomegalovirus infection. TCRdb itself ran the reads through MiXCR, one entry per CDR3 protein. The data hold some 940,000 distinct CDR3 sequences, with 31% observed a single time. Germline-derived CDR1 and CDR2 are MNHEY and SVGEGT. CDR3 length: 14 residues. V dropped 6 bases and J dropped 4 bases, with 15 bases sitting between them. The sample holds a few counts of this clonotype. Its cognate antigen is unknown. This receptor was taken from a human donor in good health (CMV status not recorded). Some clones in this sample may be carry-over from other donors' samples. Material: cultured CD8+ T cells from PBMCs, obtained from culture after CMV antigen stimulation. The chain employs TRBV6-2 or TRBV6-3 and TRBJ1-1, with D uncertain. For the CDR3, the DNA is TGTGCCAGCAGACCCCAGGAGATCGGCACTGAAGCTTTCTTT. Amino acids: CASRPQEIGTEAFF.